The 32 T cell receptor beta chains below were found in one sample sequenced in a study of T cells in localized non-small cell lung cancer. Method: immunoSEQ multiplex PCR; TCRdb's copy keeps in-frame clones and lacks some. This repertoire shows 15,000 to 20,000 clones, around 88% found once; its top ten account for more than 3%. Sequenced here: peripheral blood, sampled before any cancer treatment. These TCRs come from a male donor older than 55 with stage II squamous cell lung carcinoma.

The chain joins TRBV10-1 to TRBJ2-3; TRBD2 matches at 10 bases. Trimming took 3 bases from V and 3 from J; bases not matched to a gene: 3. Germline-derived CDR1 and CDR2 are WNHNN and SYGVQD (reference sequence). The CDR3 runs 15 residues. Here the CDR3 DNA reads TGCGCCAGCAGTGAAACTAGCGGGAAGACAGATACGCAGTATTTT. Translation: CASSETSGKTDTQYF.

Only one count was recorded for this clone. The DNA is omitted, as the CDR3 cannot be located on it reliably, and the CDR3 follows TCRdb's listing. The gene calls are TRBV10-3 and TRBJ2-3; the DNA was not compared with TRBD2, the D call given in the table. Germline V gene lookup returns CDR1 ENHRY and CDR2 SYGVKD. The CDR3 length equals 16 residues, ends included. CDR3 loop: CAVGPGGTSGMDTQYF.

The chain combines TRBV19 with TRBJ1-1, with D hard to call. This CDR3 region has 15 residues. Trimming removed 2 bases at V and 1 base at J, with 11 bases between. CDR1 and CDR2 from the germline V gene are LNHDA and SQIVND (reference sequence). The CDR3 DNA sequence: TGTGCCAGTAGTATACCCTCCAGGAGGAACACTGAAGCTTTCTTT. This sequence encodes CASSIPSRRNTEAFF.

The gene calls are TRBV4-2 and TRBJ2-3; 14 bases are shared with TRBD2. Trimming removed 0 bases from V and 6 bases from J; junction bases left unmatched: 2. Germline V lookup: CDR1 LGHNA, CDR2 YNFKEQ. The CDR3 is 16 amino acids. For the CDR3, the DNA is TGTGCCAGCAGCCAAGACAGGACTAGCGGGAGGGATACGCAGTATTTT. Translating gives CASSQDRTSGRDTQYF.

This clone occurred once. The DNA for the CDR3 is TGTGCCAGCAGCTTGGACAGAGTCCTTGGGGTGGAGTACTTC. Protein: CASSLDRVLGVEYF. The gene calls are TRBV5-5 and TRBJ2-7; D unclear. From germline, CDR1 is SGHKS and CDR2 YYEKEE (reference sequence). V shed 0 bases and J shed 11 bases, with 18 bases lying between them. The CDR3 covers 14 residues. The full variable domain, in which reference TRBV5-5 and TRBJ2-7 provide the parts outside the CDR3, is DAGVTQSPTHLIKTRGQQVTLRCSPISGHKSVSWYQQVLGQGPQFIFQYYEKEERGRGNFPDRFSARQFPNYSSELNVNALLLGDSALYLCASSLDRVLGVEYFGPGTRLTVT.

The V call is TRBV7-8, the J call TRBJ1-3; a possible D gene is TRBD1 (5 bases). Trimming took off 3 bases at V and 0 bases at J, with 18 bases between the two ends. The CDR3 extends over 18 amino acids. Germline values: CDR1 SGHVS, CDR2 FQNEAQ. As DNA, the CDR3 is TGTGCCAGCAGCTTGGGACGTACACAGTCAAGCTCTGGAAACACCATATATTTT. Protein product: CASSLGRTQSSSGNTIYF. The variable domain in full, completed from reference TRBV7-8 and TRBJ1-3, reads GAGVSQSPRYKVAKRGQDVALRCDPISGHVSLFWYQQALGQGPEFLTYFQNEAQLDKSGLPSDRFFAERPEGSVSTLKIQRTQQEDSAVYLCASSLGRTQSSSGNTIYFGEGSWLTVV.

The chain has TRBV4-2 and TRBJ1-6, with a possible D match to TRBD1 (5 bases). This CDR3 is 13 amino acids long. CDR1 and CDR2 (germline): LGHNA, YNFKEQ. The V end lost 6 bases, the J end lost 5 bases, and 8 bases lay between the germline ends. CDR3 sequence: CASRRGDNSPLHF. CDR3 DNA sequence: TGTGCCAGCAGACGAGGGGATAATTCACCCCTCCACTTT.

This clone has only one observation. The chain couples TRBV28 to TRBJ1-3; 7 nucleotides line up with TRBD1. CDR1 is MDHEN and CDR2 is SYDVKM in the germline V gene. The CDR3 totals 14 residues. The V and J ends lost 7 bases and 2 bases, in that order; junction bases with no gene match: 5. CDR3: CASKVGQAGNTIYF. The CDR3 nucleotides are TGTGCCAGCAAGGTTGGACAGGCTGGAAACACCATATATTTT.

The chain employs TRBV5-6 and TRBJ2-7, with 7 bases lining up with TRBD1. CDR3 size: 14 residues. Germline CDR1 is SGHDT and CDR2 is YYEEEE. The trim removed 4 bases at V and 3 bases at J, leaving 7 bases unmatched. CDR3 nucleotides: TGTGCCAGCAGCGCCTCGGGACAGCTCTACGAGCAGTACTTC. Translated, it gives CASSASGQLYEQYF.

The gene calls are TRBV5-1 and TRBJ1-1; 8 bases fit TRBD1. The length of the CDR3 is 12 residues. The V and J ends lost 5 bases and 3 bases, in that order; junction bases with no gene match: 0. Per germline, CDR1 SGHRS and CDR2 YFSETQ. The CDR3 coding sequence is TGCGCCAGCAGGACAGGGGACACTGAAGCTTTCTTT. Amino acids: CASRTGDTEAFF.

V usage is TRBV18 and J usage is TRBJ2-7; TRBD2 is a possible D gene (6 bases). V lost 3 bases and J 3 bases, leaving 12 bases between the germline ends. This CDR3 comprises 14 residues. Germline-derived CDR1 and CDR2 are KGHSH and LQKENI. The CDR3 loop reads CASSPQGGNYEQYF. The CDR3 DNA sequence: TGTGCCAGCTCACCGCAGGGAGGAAACTACGAGCAGTACTTC.

J is TRBJ1-1 and V is TRBV18; D may be TRBD1 (5 bases). Germline V gives CDR1 KGHSH, CDR2 LQKENI. The CDR3 spans 15 residues. V was cut by 3 bases and J by 0 bases, with 11 bases left in between. The CDR3 sequence: CASSPRTLMNTEAFF. DNA for the CDR3: TGTGCCAGCTCACCCCGGACACTGATGAACACTGAAGCTTTCTTT. The full variable domain, with the rest looked up from reference TRBV18 and TRBJ1-1, is NAGVMQNPRHLVRRRGQEARLRCSPMKGHSHVYWYRQLPEEGLKFMVYLQKENIIDESGMPKERFSAEFPKEGPSILRIQQVVRGDSAAYFCASSPRTLMNTEAFFGQGTRLTVV.

V gene TRBV7-9 combines with J gene TRBJ2-3; TRBD2 matches 8 bases. Germline CDR1 reads SEHNR; CDR2 reads FQNEAQ (reference sequence). V shed 4 bases and J 0 bases; nucleotides not matched to a gene: 6. CDR3 length: 16 residues. The CDR3 loop is CASSYGLASSTDTQYF. CDR3 DNA: TGTGCCAGCAGCTACGGACTAGCATCTAGCACAGATACGCAGTATTTT. The full variable domain, rest sourced from reference TRBV7-9 and TRBJ2-3, is DTGVSQNPRHKITKRGQNVTFRCDPISEHNRLYWYRQTLGQGPEFLTYFQNEAQLEKSRLLSDRFSAERPKGSFSTLEIQRTEQGDSAMYLCASSYGLASSTDTQYFGPGTRLTVL.

J is TRBJ2-1 and V is TRBV27, with TRBD2 matching 12 bases. This CDR3 has 17 amino acids. V lost 5 bases, J lost 10 bases, and 15 bases stayed unmatched. Germline V gene sequence: CDR1 MNHEY, CDR2 SMNVEV (reference sequence). CDR3 region: CASSPLHLAGGPKEQFF. Written as DNA, the CDR3 is TGTGCCAGCAGTCCTTTGCATCTAGCGGGAGGGCCTAAAGAGCAGTTCTTC.

By sample share, this clone is medium-sized. CDR3 amino acids: CVIWERRTDTQYF. DNA of the CDR3: TGCGTCATTTGGGAGCGTCGCACAGATACGCAGTATTTT. The rearrangement joins TRBV23-1 to TRBJ2-3, with D possibly being TRBD2 (5 bases). TRBV23-1 is recorded as an ORF, its role being uncertain. The CDR3 runs to 13 residues.

The chain has TRBV14 and TRBJ2-1; D not resolved. Per the germline V gene, CDR1 is SGHDN and CDR2 is FVKESK. The CDR3 spans 13 residues. V was pared by 0 bases and J by 3 bases, with 3 bases between. In DNA, the CDR3 is TGTGCCAGCAGCCAAGACAGCTACAATGAGCAGTTCTTC. Its protein is CASSQDSYNEQFF.

The chain combines TRBV28 with TRBJ2-4; 7 nucleotides match TRBD1. The CDR3 extends over 14 amino acids. Per the germline V gene, CDR1 is MDHEN and CDR2 is SYDVKM. Trimming at V came to 4 bases and at J to 5 bases, leaving 5 bases not matched to a gene. The CDR3 DNA reads as TGTGCCAGCAGTTCAGACAGGGCCCAAAACATTCAGTACTTC. Translating it yields CASSSDRAQNIQYF.

The V gene is TRBV9, the J gene TRBJ2-1, with 10 bases identical to TRBD2. CDR3 length: 16 amino acids. V was pared by 1 base and J by 4 bases, with 5 bases of the junction left unmatched. CDR1 SGDLS and CDR2 YYNGEE come from the germline V gene. CDR3 protein: CASSVMVAGGYNEQFF. CDR3 coding DNA: TGTGCCAGCAGCGTAATGGTAGCGGGAGGATACAATGAGCAGTTCTTC.

This clone was seen a handful of times. The chain has TRBV14 and TRBJ2-3, with 7 bases that match TRBD2. Trimming took 0 bases from V and 4 from J; bases not matched to a gene: 7. Germline CDR1 and CDR2: SGHDN and FVKESK. The CDR3 is 16 residues long. The CDR3 bases are TGTGCCAGCAGCCAAGACAGCGGGATGGGGGCAGATACGCAGTATTTT. Translated, it gives CASSQDSGMGADTQYF.

The chain joins TRBV9 to TRBJ2-7; no firm D call. The CDR3 has 10 residues. Per the germline V gene, CDR1 is SGDLS and CDR2 is YYNGEE. Trimming took 3 bases from V and 2 from J, leaving 0 bases between them. CDR3 residues: CASSAYEQYF. DNA of the CDR3: TGTGCCAGCAGCGCCTACGAGCAGTACTTC. Together with reference TRBV9 and TRBJ2-7, the CDR3 gives the full variable domain: DSGVTQTPKHLITATGQRVTLRCSPRSGDLSVYWYQQSLDQGLQFLIQYYNGEERAKGNILERFSAQQFPDLHSELNLSSLELGDSALYFCASSAYEQYFGPGTRLTVT.

This chain joins TRBV19 and TRBJ1-1; possible D gene TRBD1, 5 bases. Germline values: CDR1 LNHDA, CDR2 SQIVND (reference sequence). This CDR3 is 11 amino acids long. The V gene lost 7 bases and the J gene lost 5 bases, with 8 bases spanning the gap. For the CDR3, the DNA is TGTGCCAGTAAGGGGAGTACTGAAGCTTTCTTT. It specifies CASKGSTEAFF.

The chain joins TRBV4-1 to TRBJ2-6; the D is unclear. V lost 5 bases and J 0 bases, leaving 11 bases between the germline ends. Germline V gene data show CDR1 as MGHRA and CDR2 as YSYEKL. The CDR3 length is 16 residues. The CDR3 protein is CASSTFPGSGANVLTF. The CDR3 DNA sequence: TGCGCCAGCAGCACTTTTCCAGGCTCTGGGGCCAACGTCCTGACTTTC.

This chain links TRBV4-1 with TRBJ2-1; TRBD2 matches at 8 bases. Germline V gene lookup returns CDR1 MGHRA and CDR2 YSYEKL. The V gene end was trimmed by 3 bases and the J gene end by 1 base; junction bases not matched to a gene: 8. The CDR3 spans 17 residues. This chain's CDR3 is CASSQGALADSYNEQFF. The CDR3 DNA follows: TGCGCCAGCAGCCAGGGGGCACTAGCGGATTCCTACAATGAGCAGTTCTTC.

This rearrangement joins TRBV7-8 to TRBJ2-5, with 8 positions matching TRBD1. Trimming cost V 5 bases and J 2 bases; bases outside gene matches: 7. The CDR3 length is 15 residues. Germline V lookup: CDR1 SGHVS, CDR2 FQNEAQ. The CDR3 DNA reads as TGTGCCAGCAGCCCGACCACAGGGGGTCAAGAGACCCAGTACTTC. Translation: CASSPTTGGQETQYF.

The rearrangement joins TRBV10-1 to TRBJ2-5, with D possibly matching TRBD2 (6 bases). The germline V gene has CDR1 WNHNN and CDR2 SYGVQD (reference sequence). The germline V and J ends were trimmed by 0 bases and 4 bases, with 9 bases remaining between them. There are 14 residues in the CDR3. As DNA, the CDR3 is TGCGCCAGCAGTGAGTCGGGTAGCGGAGAGACCCAGTACTTC. This codes for CASSESGSGETQYF.

The chain recombines TRBV27 with TRBJ2-1, with 7 bases identical to TRBD2. Germline assignment: CDR1 MNHEY and CDR2 SMNVEV (reference sequence). V gave up 6 bases and J gave up 0 bases; unmatched junction bases: 14. The CDR3 runs 18 residues. In DNA form, the CDR3 reads TGTGCCAGCAGGGGGAGGGGCAGGGTACAATCCTCCTACAATGAGCAGTTCTTC. It is translated as CASRGRGRVQSSYNEQFF.

V usage is TRBV2 and J usage is TRBJ2-5, with 11 bases identical to TRBD2. The last part of the DNA fits TRBJ2-7 better; the J call may be wrong. Germline assignment: CDR1 SNHLY and CDR2 FYNNEI. This CDR3 contains 14 residues. The CDR3 DNA is TGTGCCAGCACCGGGACTAGCGGTTCCTACGAGCAGTACTTC. This translates into CASTGTSGSYEQYF.

This chain connects TRBV5-1 to TRBJ2-7, with 9 bases that match TRBD2. There are 17 residues in the CDR3. Losses at the gene ends were 1 base for V and 4 bases for J; bases not matched to a gene: 12. CDR1 and CDR2 (germline): SGHRS, YFSETQ. CDR3 in amino acids: CASSLSVAGDPRYEQYF. CDR3 sequence (DNA): TGCGCCAGCAGCTTGTCGGTAGCGGGAGACCCAAGGTACGAGCAGTACTTC.

The chain carries TRBV27 and TRBJ2-3, with a possible D match to TRBD2 (7 bases). V dropped 2 bases and J dropped 1 base, with 10 bases sitting between them. The V gene's germline CDR1 is MNHEY and CDR2 SMNVEV (reference sequence). The length of the CDR3 is 15 residues. The CDR3 sequence: CASSLRGAGTDTQYF. The CDR3 nucleotides read TGTGCCAGCAGTTTACGGGGGGCTGGCACAGATACGCAGTATTTT.

This rearrangement joins TRBV5-1 to TRBJ2-5; TRBD1 matches 9 bases. This CDR3 is 15 amino acids long. Germline loops: CDR1 SGHRS, CDR2 YFSETQ. V was pared by 0 bases and J by 5 bases, with 5 bases of the junction left unmatched. CDR3 in DNA: TGCGCCAGCAGCTTGGTGGGACAGGGACGGGAGACCCAGTACTTC. Translation gives CASSLVGQGRETQYF.

The V gene is TRBV5-6, the J gene TRBJ1-1, with TRBD1 as a possible D gene (6 bases). The V gene's germline CDR1 is SGHDT and CDR2 YYEEEE. The CDR3 consists of 15 residues. The V end lost 4 bases, the J end lost 0 bases, and 13 bases lay between the germline ends. The CDR3 DNA is TGTGCCAGCAGCGCACCGGGACAAGTGAACACTGAAGCTTTCTTT. Translation: CASSAPGQVNTEAFF.

The chain recombines TRBV6-5 with TRBJ2-3, with a tentative D call TRBD2 (5 bases). This CDR3 spans 14 amino acids. Looked up from germline, CDR1 is MNHEY and CDR2 is SVGAGI. Trimming left V 10 bases short and J 5 bases short, with 19 bases between. CDR3: CATYSGLRQDTQYF. CDR3 DNA sequence: TGTGCCACGTATTCAGGACTGAGGCAAGATACGCAGTATTTT.